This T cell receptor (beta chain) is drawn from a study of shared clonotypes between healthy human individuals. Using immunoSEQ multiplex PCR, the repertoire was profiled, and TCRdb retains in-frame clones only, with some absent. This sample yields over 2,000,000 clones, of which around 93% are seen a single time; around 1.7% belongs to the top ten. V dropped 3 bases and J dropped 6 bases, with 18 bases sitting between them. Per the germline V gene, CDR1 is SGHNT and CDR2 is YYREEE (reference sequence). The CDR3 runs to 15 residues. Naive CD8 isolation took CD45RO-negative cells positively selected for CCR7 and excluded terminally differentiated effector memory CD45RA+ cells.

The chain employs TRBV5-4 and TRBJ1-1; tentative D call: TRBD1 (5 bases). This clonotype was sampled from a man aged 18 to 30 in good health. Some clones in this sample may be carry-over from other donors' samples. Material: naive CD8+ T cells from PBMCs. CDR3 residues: CASSWSRGLRPEAFF. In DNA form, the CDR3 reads TGTGCCAGCAGCTGGTCCCGGGGCTTACGACCTGAAGCTTTCTTT.